Sequencing of this T cell receptor (beta chain) was carried out in a study of T cell responses to AZD1222 COVID-19 vaccine (dated by TCRdb to 2020 to 2023). Turning to the overall study: TCR sequencing was performed for roughly 250 trial participants, of whom about 200 were given two doses of AZD1222 and approximately 25 were given two doses of MenACWY control vaccine. Enrollment into the trials was organized by age into subgroups of 18-55, 56-69 and 70-plus years, and those subgroups contained about 160, 30 and 59 TCR-sequenced participants, respectively.

The CDR3 regions of human TCRbeta chains were subjected to immunosequencing. From the authors' description of their analysis: TCRs in the repertoires were compared against a reference library of SARS-CoV-2-specific TCRs that had been generated with the MIRA antigen-specificity platform. Breadth was defined as the fraction of unique TCRs that were SARS-CoV-2-associated, and depth was defined as the fraction of total T cells that were SARS-CoV-2-associated. Using the MIRA data, each spike-specific TCR was mapped to the spike region that the TCR reacts to and placed in a CD4 or CD8 class. Log10-transformed breadth and depth values were compared by one-way ANOVA with Sidak's multiple comparisons tests. TCRdb obtained this table from immuneACCESS and retained in-frame rearrangements with V and J assigned. These tables miss some clones; where compared with another copy, unresolved V genes account for less than half of the shortfall, and the remainder is unexplained. Clonal size and the V and J genes are those of that table, whereas D and trimming came from the DNA. The table for this sample lists 210,000 or so clones; roughly 91% of them were counted only once. The ten biggest clones cover over 0.95% of the sample.

Broader findings and caveats from the paper: After two AZD1222 doses, both the breadth and the depth of spike-specific TCRs were significantly higher than at day 0 and than in MenACWY recipients. CD4 TCRs associated with the vaccine covered the entire spike protein, and the dominant responses were in regions 160-218 and 743-854. Most participants were white British and females outnumbered males, and the authors suggested that clonal diversity may have been underestimated. Nearly half of unique spike-specific TCRs reportedly recognized epitopes outside regions mutated in the B.1.351 and B.1.1.7 variants. Because no day 14 peak-response samples were available, repertoires were characterized only after the peak T cell response. In the small 56-69-year group, the increase in depth fell short of significance, most likely because of low power. Only a handful of AZD1222 recipients were SARS-CoV-2 seropositive at baseline, limiting conclusions about previously exposed vaccinees.

The intended sense of this specimen's time point label: baseline before first vaccination. According to the study, the label for this sample's treatment or condition signals: meningococcal conjugate vaccine given as trial control. Vaccinee samples came from UK trials COV001 and COV002, including a single-blind randomized controlled phase 2/3 trial of AZD1222 (ChAdOx1 nCoV-19) in healthy adults. For TCRbeta chain sequencing, PBMC samples were collected from trial participants at day 0 and at day 28 after the second dose. With regard to this clone: No antigen is known for it. No base qualities exist here, and no much larger clone lies one base off it.

CDR1 and CDR2 are read off the germline V gene (reference sequence) as LGHDT and YNNKEL. Counted from cysteine to phenylalanine, this CDR3 has 13 amino acids. Only the CDR3 DNA stays, 39 bases, in frame from base 1. V and J lose 3 bases and 2 bases, and a span of 7 bases separates them. This clonotype was sampled from an adult in good health. Source: peripheral blood, taken on day 0 of MenACWY control vaccination. The chain was built from TRBV3-1 (or the pseudogene TRBV3-2) and TRBJ2-5; confidence is insufficient to name the D gene. This receptor has the CDR3 CASSHGRQETQYF. The nucleotide sequence is given as TGTGCCAGCAGCCATGGCAGGCAAGAGACCCAGTACTTC.